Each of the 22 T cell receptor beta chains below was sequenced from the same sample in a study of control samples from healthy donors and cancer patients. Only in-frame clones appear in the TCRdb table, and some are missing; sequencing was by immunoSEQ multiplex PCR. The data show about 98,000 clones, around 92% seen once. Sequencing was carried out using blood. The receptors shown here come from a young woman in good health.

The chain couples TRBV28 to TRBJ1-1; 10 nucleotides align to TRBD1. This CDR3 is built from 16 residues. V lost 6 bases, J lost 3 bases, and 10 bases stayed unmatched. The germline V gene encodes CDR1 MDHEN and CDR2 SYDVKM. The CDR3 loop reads CASSGQGVGADTEAFF. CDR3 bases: TGTGCCAGCAGCGGACAGGGGGTCGGTGCTGACACTGAAGCTTTCTTT. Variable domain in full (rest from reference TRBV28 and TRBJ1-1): DVKVTQSSRYLVKRTGEKVFLECVQDMDHENMFWYRQDPGLGLRLIYFSYDVKMKEKGDIPEGYSVSREKKERFSLILESASTNQTSMYLCASSGQGVGADTEAFFGQGTRLTVV.

Here the CDR3 reads CASRPGEGNGSPLHF. In DNA, the CDR3 is TGTGCCAGCAGACCTGGGGAGGGGAATGGTTCACCCCTCCACTTT. This chain links TRBV6-5 with TRBJ1-6, with a weak D call TRBD1 (5 bases). Germline CDR1 and CDR2: MNHEY and SVGAGI. There are 15 residues in the CDR3. V shed 6 bases and J shed 9 bases, with 18 bases lying between them.

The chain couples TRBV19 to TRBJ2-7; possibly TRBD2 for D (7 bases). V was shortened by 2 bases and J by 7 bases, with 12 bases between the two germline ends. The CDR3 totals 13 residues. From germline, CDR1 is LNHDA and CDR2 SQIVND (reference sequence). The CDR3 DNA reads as TGTGCCAGTAGTATACGCGGGGGCGGGGAGCAGTACTTC. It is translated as CASSIRGGGEQYF.

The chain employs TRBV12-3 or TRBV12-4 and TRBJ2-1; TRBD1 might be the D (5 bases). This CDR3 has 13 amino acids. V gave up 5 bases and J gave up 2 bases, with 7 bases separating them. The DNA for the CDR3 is TGTGCCAGCAGTCCAGGGCCCTACAATGAGCAGTTCTTC. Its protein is CASSPGPYNEQFF.

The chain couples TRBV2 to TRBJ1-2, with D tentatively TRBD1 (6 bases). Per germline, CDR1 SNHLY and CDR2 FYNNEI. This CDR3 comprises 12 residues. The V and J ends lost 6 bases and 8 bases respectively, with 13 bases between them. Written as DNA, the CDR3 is TGTGCCAGCAGCCTGATCGGGGGCGGCTACACCTTC. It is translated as CASSLIGGGYTF.

The DNA for the CDR3 is TGTGCCAGCAGTTTTGGCAGGGGCACTGAAGCTTTCTTT. Translated: CASSFGRGTEAFF. The rearrangement uses TRBV12-3 or TRBV12-4 and TRBJ1-1; D is possibly TRBD1 (6 bases). V gave up 3 bases and J gave up 4 bases, with 9 bases separating them. The CDR3 extends over 13 amino acids.

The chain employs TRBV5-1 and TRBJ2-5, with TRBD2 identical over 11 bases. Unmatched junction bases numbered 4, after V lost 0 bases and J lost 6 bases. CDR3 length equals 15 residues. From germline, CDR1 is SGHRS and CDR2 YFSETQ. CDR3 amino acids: CASSLGLAGRQTQYF. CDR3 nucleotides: TGCGCCAGCAGCTTGGGACTAGCGGGAAGGCAGACCCAGTACTTC.

In DNA form, the CDR3 reads TGCGCCAGCAATGCCGGGACAGGGGGAGTTCGCCTCACCATTAACTATGGCTACACCTTC. Translation gives CASNAGTGGVRLTINYGYTF. The chain couples TRBV10-2 to TRBJ1-2; 11 bases fit TRBD1. After removal of 7 bases from V and 1 base from J, the junction contained 20 bases not matched to a gene. The CDR3 extends over 20 amino acids. CDR1 is WSHSY, CDR2 SAAADI, per germline.

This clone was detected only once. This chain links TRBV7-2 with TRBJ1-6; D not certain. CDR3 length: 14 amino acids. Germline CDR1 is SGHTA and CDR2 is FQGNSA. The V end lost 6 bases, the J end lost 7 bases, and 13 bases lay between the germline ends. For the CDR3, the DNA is TGTGCCAGCAGTCCTTGGACGGGCAATTCACCCCTCCACTTT. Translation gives CASSPWTGNSPLHF. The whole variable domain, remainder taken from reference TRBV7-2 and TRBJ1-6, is GAGVSQSPSNKVTEKGKDVELRCDPISGHTALYWYRQSLGQGLEFLIYFQGNSAPDKSGLPSDRFSAERTGGSVSTLTIQRTQQEDSAVYLCASSPWTGNSPLHFGNGTRLTVT.

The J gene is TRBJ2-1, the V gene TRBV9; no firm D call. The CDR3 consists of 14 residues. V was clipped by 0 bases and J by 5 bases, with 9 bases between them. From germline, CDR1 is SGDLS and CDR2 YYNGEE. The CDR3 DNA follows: TGTGCCAGCAGCGTAGGTTCCTTCCACAATGAGCAGTTCTTC. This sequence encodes CASSVGSFHNEQFF. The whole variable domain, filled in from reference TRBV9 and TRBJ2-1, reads DSGVTQTPKHLITATGQRVTLRCSPRSGDLSVYWYQQSLDQGLQFLIQYYNGEERAKGNILERFSAQQFPDLHSELNLSSLELGDSALYFCASSVGSFHNEQFFGPGTRLTVL.

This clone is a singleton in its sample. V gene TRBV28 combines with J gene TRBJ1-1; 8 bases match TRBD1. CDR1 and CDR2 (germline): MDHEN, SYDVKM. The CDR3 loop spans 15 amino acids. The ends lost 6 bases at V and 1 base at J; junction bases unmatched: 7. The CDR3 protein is CASSPDRGRNTEAFF. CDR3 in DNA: TGTGCCAGCAGCCCCGACAGGGGTCGGAACACTGAAGCTTTCTTT.

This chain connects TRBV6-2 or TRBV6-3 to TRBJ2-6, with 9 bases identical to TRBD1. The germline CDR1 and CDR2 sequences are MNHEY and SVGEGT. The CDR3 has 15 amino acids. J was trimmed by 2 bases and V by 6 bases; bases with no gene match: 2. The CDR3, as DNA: TGTGCCAGCAGCACAGGGGGCGCTGGGGCCAACGTCCTGACTTTC. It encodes CASSTGGAGANVLTF.

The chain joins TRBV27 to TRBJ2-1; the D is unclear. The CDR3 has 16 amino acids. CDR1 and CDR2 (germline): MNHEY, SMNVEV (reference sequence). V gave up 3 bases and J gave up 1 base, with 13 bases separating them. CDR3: CASSLASVGSYNEQFF. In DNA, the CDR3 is TGTGCCAGCAGTTTGGCCTCGGTGGGGTCCTACAATGAGCAGTTCTTC.

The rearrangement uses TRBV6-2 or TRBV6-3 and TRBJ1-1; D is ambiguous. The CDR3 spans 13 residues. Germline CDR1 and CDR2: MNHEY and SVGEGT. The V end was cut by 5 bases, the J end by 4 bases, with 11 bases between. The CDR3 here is CASSNRGSTEAFF. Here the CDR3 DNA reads TGTGCCAGCAGTAATCGGGGAAGCACTGAAGCTTTCTTT.

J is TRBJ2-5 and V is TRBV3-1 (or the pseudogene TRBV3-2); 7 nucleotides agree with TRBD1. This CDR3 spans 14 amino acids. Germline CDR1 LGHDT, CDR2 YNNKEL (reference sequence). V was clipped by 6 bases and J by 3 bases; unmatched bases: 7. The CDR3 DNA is TGTGCCAGCAGTCCTACCGACAGGGAAGAGACCCAGTACTTC. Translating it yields CASSPTDREETQYF.

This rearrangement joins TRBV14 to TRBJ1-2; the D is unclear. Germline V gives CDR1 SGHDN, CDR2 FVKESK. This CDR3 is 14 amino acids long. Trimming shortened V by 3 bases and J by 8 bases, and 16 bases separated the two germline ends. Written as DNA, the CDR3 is TGTGCCAGCAGCCATTGGGCAGACCCGAGAGGCTACACCTTC. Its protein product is CASSHWADPRGYTF.

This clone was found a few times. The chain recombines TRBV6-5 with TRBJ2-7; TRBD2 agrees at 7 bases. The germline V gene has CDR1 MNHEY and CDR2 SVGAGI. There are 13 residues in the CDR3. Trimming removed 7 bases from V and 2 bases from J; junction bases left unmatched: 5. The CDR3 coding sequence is TGTGCCAGCAAGGCTAGCGGCCCCTACGAGCAGTACTTC. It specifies CASKASGPYEQYF.

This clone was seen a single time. CDR3 region: CAISESYGYTF. CDR3 coding DNA: TGTGCCATCAGTGAGTCTTATGGCTACACCTTC. The V and J genes are TRBV10-3 and TRBJ1-2; D gene unclear. The CDR3 has 11 residues. Per the germline V gene, CDR1 is ENHRY and CDR2 is SYGVKD. V gave up 0 bases and J gave up 5 bases, with 1 base separating them.

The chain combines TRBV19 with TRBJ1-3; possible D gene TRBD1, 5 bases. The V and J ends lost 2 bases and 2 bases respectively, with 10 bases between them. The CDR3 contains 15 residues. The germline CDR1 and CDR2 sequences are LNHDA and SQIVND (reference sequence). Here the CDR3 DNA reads TGTGCCAGTAGTATAAAAGGGGCGACTGGAAACACCATATATTTT. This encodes CASSIKGATGNTIYF.

This CDR3 reads CASRDRGSNQPQHF. In nucleotides, the CDR3 is TGTGCCAGCAGGGACAGGGGAAGCAATCAGCCCCAGCATTTT. The chain couples TRBV6-5 to TRBJ1-5, with 9 bases that match TRBD1. Looked up from germline, CDR1 is MNHEY and CDR2 is SVGAGI. Trimming removed 6 bases from V and 1 base from J; junction bases left unmatched: 1. This CDR3 contains 14 residues.

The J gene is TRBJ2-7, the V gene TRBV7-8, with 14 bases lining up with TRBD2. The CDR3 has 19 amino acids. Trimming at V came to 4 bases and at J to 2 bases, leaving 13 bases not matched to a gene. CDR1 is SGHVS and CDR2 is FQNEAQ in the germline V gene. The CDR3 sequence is CASSSSPWTSGRTPYEQYF. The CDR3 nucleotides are TGTGCCAGCAGCTCGTCGCCCTGGACTAGCGGGAGGACCCCCTACGAGCAGTACTTC.

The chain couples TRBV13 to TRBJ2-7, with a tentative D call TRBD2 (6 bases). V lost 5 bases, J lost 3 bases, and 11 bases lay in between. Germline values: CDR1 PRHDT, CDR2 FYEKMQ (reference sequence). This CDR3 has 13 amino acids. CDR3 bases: TGTGCCAGCAGCCGGGAGAGGGGCTACGAGCAGTACTTC. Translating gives CASSRERGYEQYF.